Below, 17 T cell receptor beta chains from the same sample are listed, as sequenced in a study of T cells in Graves' hyperthyroidism and ophthalmopathy. Amplification of TCR beta CDR3 regions was performed using RNA transcripts as template. First-round RT-PCR targeting the TCR CDR3 was performed with the HTBI primer set. TCRdb redid the calling of the multiplex PCR reads with MiXCR, one entry per CDR3 protein. The sample comprises about 590,000 distinct CDR3 sequences, approximately 14% of which are singletons, and roughly 7.3% rests with the top ten. Sequenced sample: blood. Receptors were obtained from a woman in her 30s with Graves' hyperthyroidism.

This clonotype was observed many times. In nucleotides, the CDR3 is TGTGCCTGGAGTCTTTCACAGGGGGGGGTTCGGGAGACCCAGTACTTC. Its protein is CAWSLSQGGVRETQYF. The chain combines TRBV30 with TRBJ2-5; tentative D call: TRBD1 (8 bases). The CDR3 runs 16 residues. Trimming stripped 2 bases from V and 5 bases from J, with 21 bases between. Looked up from germline, CDR1 is GTSNPN and CDR2 is SVGIG (reference sequence).

In regard to this clonotype: A much larger clone lies a single base off, so this may be a read error. The chain recombines TRBV18 with TRBJ1-2, with D possibly TRBD1 on 6 matching bases. Trimming cost V 5 bases and J 4 bases, with 14 bases left between them. Germline-derived CDR1 and CDR2 are KGHSH and LQKENI. The CDR3 length is 14 residues. In nucleotides, the CDR3 is TGTGCCAGCTCATCGGACAGACAAATCTATGGCTACACCTTC. Its protein product is CASSSDRQIYGYTF.

This clonotype was counted a few times. The J gene is TRBJ2-3, the V gene TRBV24-1; perhaps TRBD2 as D (5 bases). CDR3 length: 13 residues. V dropped 9 bases and J dropped 2 bases, with 11 bases sitting between them. Per germline, CDR1 KGHDR and CDR2 SFDVKD. CDR3 residues: CATPSPNTDTQYF. The CDR3 DNA reads TGTGCCACCCCTAGCCCAAACACAGATACGCAGTATTTT.

The rearrangement uses TRBV6-1 and TRBJ1-5, with D hard to call. Trimming left V 5 bases short and J 0 bases short, with 11 bases between. The length of the CDR3 is 15 residues. Germline loops: CDR1 MNHNS, CDR2 SASEGT. CDR3 DNA sequence: TGTGCCAGCAGTCCCGACATGGATAGCAATCAGCCCCAGCATTTT. It specifies CASSPDMDSNQPQHF.

Details on this clonotype: Given a much more abundant clone one base away, this may be a read error. The chain employs TRBV6-4 and TRBJ2-5; D could derive from TRBD1 or TRBD2 (5 bases each). The CDR3 runs 16 residues. The germline CDR1 and CDR2 sequences are MRHNA and SNTAGT. CDR3 amino acids: CAGSERGVLVGETQYF. The CDR3 coding sequence is TGTGCCGGCAGTGAACGGGGCGTGCTGGTTGGAGAGACCCAGTACTTC.

On this clonotype: Since a much larger clone is just one base distant, this may be a read error. The J gene is TRBJ2-3, the V gene TRBV29-1; 7 bases map to TRBD2. Trimming removed 3 bases from V and 2 bases from J; junction bases left unmatched: 8. This CDR3 spans 15 amino acids. Germline V gene sequence: CDR1 SQVTM, CDR2 ANQGSEA. In DNA, the CDR3 is TGCAGCGTTGACCCGACTAGCACTACCACAGATACGCAGTATTTT. Encoded protein: CSVDPTSTTTDTQYF.

The chain uses TRBV6-5 and TRBJ2-3; no definite D call. With 2 bases removed from V and 6 bases from J, the gap between germline ends came to 6 bases. Germline V gene sequence: CDR1 MNHEY, CDR2 SVGAGI. The CDR3 extends over 12 amino acids. In DNA, the CDR3 is TGTGCCAGCAGTTACGACCCGGATACGCAGTATTTT. Translated: CASSYDPDTQYF.

The V gene is TRBV19, the J gene TRBJ1-3; no definite D call. This CDR3 is 15 amino acids long. Looked up from germline, CDR1 is LNHDA and CDR2 is SQIVND (reference sequence). Trimming removed 6 bases at V and 4 bases at J, with 16 bases between. This chain's CDR3 is CASSPRRAGGNTIYF. In nucleotides, the CDR3 is TGTGCCAGTAGCCCAAGGCGGGCAGGAGGAAACACCATATATTTT.

With respect to this clonotype: A clone one base away is much larger, so this may be a read error. The chain couples TRBV3-1 to TRBJ2-3, with 7 nucleotides matching TRBD2. CDR3 length: 17 amino acids. Trimming cost V 0 bases and J 6 bases; bases outside gene matches: 12. The germline V gene has CDR1 LGHDT and CDR2 YNNKEL (reference sequence). DNA for the CDR3: TGTGCCAGCAGCCAAGATGGCCGGGAGGCCCCCAGGGATACGCAGTATTTT. This codes for CASSQDGREAPRDTQYF.

The chain employs TRBV5-4 and TRBJ2-2; D remains ambiguous. The V end was cut by 0 bases, the J end by 6 bases, with 9 bases between. The CDR3 consists of 14 residues. Germline CDR1 and CDR2: SGHNT and YYREEE (reference sequence). CDR3 nucleotide sequence: TGTGCCAGCAGCTTGGTAGACCCGGCCGGGGAGCTGTTTTTT. This gives the protein CASSLVDPAGELFF.

There are a few counts of this clonotype. CDR3 sequence reads: CASSVGSGSWYEQYF. The CDR3 bases are TGTGCCAGCAGCGTGGGTAGCGGGAGTTGGTACGAGCAGTACTTC. This chain links TRBV9 with TRBJ2-7, with TRBD2 matching 9 bases. CDR1 SGDLS and CDR2 YYNGEE come from the germline V gene. After removal of 2 bases from V and 4 bases from J, the junction contained 7 bases not matched to a gene. CDR3 length: 15 amino acids. The full variable domain, in which reference TRBV9 and TRBJ2-7 provide the parts outside the CDR3, is DSGVTQTPKHLITATGQRVTLRCSPRSGDLSVYWYQQSLDQGLQFLIQYYNGEERAKGNILERFSAQQFPDLHSELNLSSLELGDSALYFCASSVGSGSWYEQYFGPGTRLTVT.

This clonotype was seen only a few times. V usage is TRBV29-1 and J usage is TRBJ1-3, with 7 bases fitting TRBD1. This CDR3 contains 14 residues. Germline loops: CDR1 SQVTM, CDR2 ANQGSEA. Trimming removed 4 bases from V and 4 bases from J; junction bases left unmatched: 7. CDR3 amino acids: CSVVPDRVGNTIYF. In DNA, the CDR3 is TGCAGCGTTGTCCCCGACAGGGTCGGAAACACCATATATTTT.

This clonotype was counted many times. The V gene is TRBV2, the J gene TRBJ2-2; TRBD1 or TRBD2 may be the D gene (6 bases each). Germline CDR1 is SNHLY and CDR2 is FYNNEI. The CDR3 totals 14 residues. Trimming removed 1 base from V and 7 bases from J, with 10 bases in between. The CDR3 protein is CASSEGGAYGELFF. CDR3 nucleotide sequence: TGTGCCAGCAGTGAAGGGGGGGCGTACGGGGAGCTGTTTTTT.

This clonotype has more than one count but fewer than ten. The chain employs TRBV29-1 and TRBJ2-1; perhaps D is TRBD1 or TRBD2 (5 bases each). There are 14 residues in the CDR3. Germline CDR1 SQVTM, CDR2 ANQGSEA. Trimming took 2 bases from V and 7 from J, leaving 15 bases between them. The CDR3 is CSVEIGGEGNEQFF. The CDR3 nucleotides read TGCAGCGTTGAAATTGGGGGAGAGGGGAATGAGCAGTTCTTC.

This clonotype has just one count. A much larger clone lies a single base off, so this may be a read error. CDR3 in DNA: TGTGCCAGCAGTAACAGACAGAACACCGGGGAGCTGTTTTTT. It translates to CASSNRQNTGELFF. This chain uses TRBV6-5 with TRBJ2-2, with D uncertain. Trimming removed 5 bases at V and 1 base at J, with 8 bases between. This CDR3 region has 14 residues. Germline CDR1 MNHEY, CDR2 SVGAGI.

This clonotype was seen more than once but under ten times. The chain combines TRBV5-1 with TRBJ2-3; 12 bases align to TRBD2. J gave up 4 bases and V 4 bases, and 10 bases lay outside the gene matches. This CDR3 has 17 amino acids. Looked up from germline, CDR1 is SGHRS and CDR2 is YFSETQ. The CDR3 loop is CASSGTTSGSGADTQYF. CDR3 in DNA: TGCGCCAGCAGCGGAACGACTAGCGGGAGTGGTGCAGATACGCAGTATTTT. Variable domain in full (rest from reference TRBV5-1 and TRBJ2-3): KAGVTQTPRYLIKTRGQQVTLSCSPISGHRSVSWYQQTPGQGLQFLFEYFSETQRNKGNFPGRFSGRQFSNSRSEMNVSTLELGDSALYLCASSGTTSGSGADTQYFGPGTRLTVL.

This clonotype came up many times. The rearrangement links TRBV6-1 to TRBJ1-5; TRBD1 aligns across 8 bases. V shed 6 bases, J shed 3 bases, and the junction held 10 bases outside the gene matches. This CDR3 has 16 amino acids. From germline, CDR1 is MNHNS and CDR2 SASEGT. DNA of the CDR3: TGTGCCAGCAGCACCGGACAGGGAGAGCTCAATCAGCCCCAGCATTTT. Its translation is CASSTGQGELNQPQHF.